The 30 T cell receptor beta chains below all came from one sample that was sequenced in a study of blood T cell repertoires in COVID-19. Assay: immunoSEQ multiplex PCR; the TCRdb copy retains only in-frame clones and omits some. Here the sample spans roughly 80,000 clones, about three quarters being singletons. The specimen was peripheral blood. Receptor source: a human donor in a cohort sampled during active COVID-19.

Here the CDR3 DNA reads TGCGCCAGCAGCTTAACGGGACAGCGGAACACTGAAGCTTTCTTT. Its protein is CASSLTGQRNTEAFF. The chain has TRBV5-1 and TRBJ1-1; 7 positions agree with TRBD1. V shed 2 bases, J shed 1 base, and the junction held 5 bases outside the gene matches. Germline V CDR1 and CDR2: SGHRS, YFSETQ. The CDR3 covers 15 residues.

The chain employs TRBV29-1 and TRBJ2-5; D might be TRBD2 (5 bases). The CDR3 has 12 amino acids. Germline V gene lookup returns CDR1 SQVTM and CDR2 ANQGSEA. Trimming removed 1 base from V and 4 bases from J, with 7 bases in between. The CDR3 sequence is CSVEGRGETQYF. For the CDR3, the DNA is TGCAGCGTTGAAGGTCGGGGAGAGACCCAGTACTTC.

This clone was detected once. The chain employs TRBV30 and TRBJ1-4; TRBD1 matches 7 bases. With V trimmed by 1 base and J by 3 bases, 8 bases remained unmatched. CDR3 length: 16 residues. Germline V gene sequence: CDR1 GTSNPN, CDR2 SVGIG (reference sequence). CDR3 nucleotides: TGTGCCTGGAGTGGGAACAGGGGATGGTCTAATGAAAAACTGTTTTTT. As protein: CAWSGNRGWSNEKLFF. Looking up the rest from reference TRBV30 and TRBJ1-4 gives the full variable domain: SQTIHQWPATLVQPVGSPLSLECTVEGTSNPNLYWYRQAAGRGLQLLFYSVGIGQISSEVPQNLSASRPQDRQFILSSKKLLLSDSGFYLCAWSGNRGWSNEKLFFGSGTQLSVL.

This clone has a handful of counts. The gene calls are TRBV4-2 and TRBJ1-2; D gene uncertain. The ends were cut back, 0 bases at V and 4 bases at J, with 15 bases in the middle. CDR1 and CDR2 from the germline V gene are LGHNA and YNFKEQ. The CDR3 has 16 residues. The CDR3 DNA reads TGTGCCAGCAGCCAAGAAAGGTTCAAGGACTTCTATGGCTACACCTTC. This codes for CASSQERFKDFYGYTF.

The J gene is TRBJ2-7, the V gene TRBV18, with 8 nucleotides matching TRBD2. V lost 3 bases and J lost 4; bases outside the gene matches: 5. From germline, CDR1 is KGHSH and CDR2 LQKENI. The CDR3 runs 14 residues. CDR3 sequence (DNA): TGTGCCAGCTCACCCCCCGGGGGGGGATACGAGCAGTACTTC. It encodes CASSPPGGGYEQYF.

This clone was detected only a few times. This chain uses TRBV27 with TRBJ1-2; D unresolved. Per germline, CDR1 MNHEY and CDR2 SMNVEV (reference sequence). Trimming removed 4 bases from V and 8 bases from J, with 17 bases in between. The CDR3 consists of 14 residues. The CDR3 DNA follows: TGTGCCAGCAGTTCCCGGGGAGGCCCTGGGGGCTACACCTTC. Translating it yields CASSSRGGPGGYTF.

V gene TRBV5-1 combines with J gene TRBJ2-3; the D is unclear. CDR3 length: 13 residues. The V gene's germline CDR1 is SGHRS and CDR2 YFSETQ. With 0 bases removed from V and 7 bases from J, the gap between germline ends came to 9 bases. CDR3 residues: CASSLEAPNTQYF. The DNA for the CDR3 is TGCGCCAGCAGCTTGGAAGCGCCCAATACGCAGTATTTT.

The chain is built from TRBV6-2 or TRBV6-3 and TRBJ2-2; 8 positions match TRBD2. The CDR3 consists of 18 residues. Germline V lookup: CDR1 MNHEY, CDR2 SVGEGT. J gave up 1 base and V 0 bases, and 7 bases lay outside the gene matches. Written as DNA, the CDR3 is TGTGCCAGCAGTTACTCGTATTTAGCGGGGATGAACACCGGGGAGCTGTTTTTT. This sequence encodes CASSYSYLAGMNTGELFF.

The CDR3 loop reads CASSGRETQYF. The CDR3 DNA sequence: TGCGCCAGCTCGGGGAGGGAGACCCAGTACTTC. This rearrangement joins TRBV5-1 to TRBJ2-5, with D tentatively TRBD2 (6 bases). CDR3 length: 11 amino acids. Trimming took off 7 bases at V and 5 bases at J, with 9 bases between the two ends. The V gene's germline CDR1 is SGHRS and CDR2 YFSETQ.

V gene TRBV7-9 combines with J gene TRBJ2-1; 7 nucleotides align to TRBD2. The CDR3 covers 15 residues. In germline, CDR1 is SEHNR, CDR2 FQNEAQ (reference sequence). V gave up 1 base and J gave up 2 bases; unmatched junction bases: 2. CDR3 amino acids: CASSLGAGTYNEQFF. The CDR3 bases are TGTGCCAGCAGCTTAGGAGCGGGGACCTACAATGAGCAGTTCTTC.

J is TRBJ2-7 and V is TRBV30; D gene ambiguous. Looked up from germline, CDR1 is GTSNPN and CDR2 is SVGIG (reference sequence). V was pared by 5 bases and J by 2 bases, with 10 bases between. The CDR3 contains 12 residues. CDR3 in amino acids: CAWGVETYEQYF. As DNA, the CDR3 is TGTGCCTGGGGAGTAGAGACCTACGAGCAGTACTTC.

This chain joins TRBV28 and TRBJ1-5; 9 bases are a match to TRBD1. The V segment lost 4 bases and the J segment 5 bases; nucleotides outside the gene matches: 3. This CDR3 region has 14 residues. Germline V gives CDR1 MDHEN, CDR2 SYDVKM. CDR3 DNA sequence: TGTGCCAGCAGTTACCGGGACAGGGATCAGCCCCAGCATTTT. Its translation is CASSYRDRDQPQHF.

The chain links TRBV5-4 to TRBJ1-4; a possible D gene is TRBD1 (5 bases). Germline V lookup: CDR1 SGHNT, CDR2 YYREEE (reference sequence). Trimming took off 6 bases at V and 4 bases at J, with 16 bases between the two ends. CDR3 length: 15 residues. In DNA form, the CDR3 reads TGTGCCAGCACCCTGGGGAGGGGTAATAATGAAAAACTGTTTTTT. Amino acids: CASTLGRGNNEKLFF.

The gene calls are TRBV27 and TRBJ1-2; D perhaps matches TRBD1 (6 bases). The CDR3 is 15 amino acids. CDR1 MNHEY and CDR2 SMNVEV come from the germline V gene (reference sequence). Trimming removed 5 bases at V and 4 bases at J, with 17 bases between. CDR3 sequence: CASSDPQGGAYGYTF. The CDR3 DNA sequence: TGTGCCAGCAGTGACCCACAGGGTGGGGCCTATGGCTACACCTTC.

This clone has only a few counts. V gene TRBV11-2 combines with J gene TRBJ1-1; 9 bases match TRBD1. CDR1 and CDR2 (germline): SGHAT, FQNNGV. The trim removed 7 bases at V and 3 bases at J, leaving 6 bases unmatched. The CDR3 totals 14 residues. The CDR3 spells CASNKGQGDTEAFF. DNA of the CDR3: TGTGCCAGCAATAAGGGACAGGGAGACACTGAAGCTTTCTTT. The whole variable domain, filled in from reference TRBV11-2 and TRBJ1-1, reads EAGVAQSPRYKIIEKRQSVAFWCNPISGHATLYWYQQILGQGPKLLIQFQNNGVVDDSQLPKDRFSAERLKGVDSTLKIQPAKLEDSAVYLCASNKGQGDTEAFFGQGTRLTVV.

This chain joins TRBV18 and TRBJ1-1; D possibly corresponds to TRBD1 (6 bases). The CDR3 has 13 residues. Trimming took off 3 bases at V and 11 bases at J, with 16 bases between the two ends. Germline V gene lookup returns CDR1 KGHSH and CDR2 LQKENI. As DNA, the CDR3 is TGTGCCAGCTCACCGACCACAGGGAGGGAGGCTTTCTTT. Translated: CASSPTTGREAFF. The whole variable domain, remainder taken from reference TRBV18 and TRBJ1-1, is NAGVMQNPRHLVRRRGQEARLRCSPMKGHSHVYWYRQLPEEGLKFMVYLQKENIIDESGMPKERFSAEFPKEGPSILRIQQVVRGDSAAYFCASSPTTGREAFFGQGTRLTVV.

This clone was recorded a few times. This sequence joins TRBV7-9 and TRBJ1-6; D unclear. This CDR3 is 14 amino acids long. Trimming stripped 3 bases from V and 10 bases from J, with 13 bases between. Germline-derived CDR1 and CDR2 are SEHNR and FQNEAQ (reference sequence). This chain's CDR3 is CASSLVGVWSPLHF. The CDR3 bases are TGTGCCAGCAGCTTGGTGGGAGTATGGTCACCCCTCCACTTT.

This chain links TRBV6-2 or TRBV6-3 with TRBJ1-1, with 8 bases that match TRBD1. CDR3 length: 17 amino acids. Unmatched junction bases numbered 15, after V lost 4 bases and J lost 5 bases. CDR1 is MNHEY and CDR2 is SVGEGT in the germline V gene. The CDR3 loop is CASSSQSKTGGRTEAFF. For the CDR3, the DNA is TGTGCCAGCAGTTCGCAATCGAAAACAGGGGGTCGAACTGAAGCTTTCTTT.

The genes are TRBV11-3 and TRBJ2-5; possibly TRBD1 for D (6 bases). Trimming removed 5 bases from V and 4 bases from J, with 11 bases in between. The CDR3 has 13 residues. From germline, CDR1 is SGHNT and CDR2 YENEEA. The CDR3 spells CASSRQDRETQYF. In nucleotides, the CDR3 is TGTGCCAGCAGCAGACAGGACCGAGAGACCCAGTACTTC.

The CDR3 sequence is CASSLELAGAQYF. The CDR3 DNA reads TGTGCCAGCAGCTTAGAACTAGCGGGGGCGCAGTATTTT. The chain employs TRBV7-2 and TRBJ2-3; 11 positions agree with TRBD2. CDR1 and CDR2 (germline): SGHTA, FQGNSA. Trimming at V came to 1 base and at J to 10 bases, leaving 1 base not matched to a gene. The CDR3 sequence is 13 residues long.

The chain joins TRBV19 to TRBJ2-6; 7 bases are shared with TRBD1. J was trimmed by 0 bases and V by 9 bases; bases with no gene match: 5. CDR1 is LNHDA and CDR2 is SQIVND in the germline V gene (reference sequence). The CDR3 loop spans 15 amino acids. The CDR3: CASKGANSGANVLTF. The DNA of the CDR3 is TGTGCCAGCAAGGGGGCGAACTCTGGGGCCAACGTCCTGACTTTC.

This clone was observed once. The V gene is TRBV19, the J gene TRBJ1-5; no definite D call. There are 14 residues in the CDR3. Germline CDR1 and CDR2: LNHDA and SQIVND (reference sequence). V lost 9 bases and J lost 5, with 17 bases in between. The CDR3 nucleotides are TGTGCCAGCGACCCCGGACGGGGATATCAGCCCCAGCATTTT. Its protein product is CASDPGRGYQPQHF. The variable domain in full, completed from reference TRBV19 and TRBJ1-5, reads DGGITQSPKYLFRKEGQNVTLSCEQNLNHDAMYWYRQDPGQGLRLIYYSQIVNDFQKGDIAEGYSVSREKKESFPLTVTSAQKNPTAFYLCASDPGRGYQPQHFGDGTRLSIL.

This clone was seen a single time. The CDR3 coding sequence is TGCGCCAGCAGCCAAGATCAAGGGACAGCGAACTCTGGAAACACCATATATTTT. Its protein is CASSQDQGTANSGNTIYF. The J gene is TRBJ1-3, the V gene TRBV4-3; 7 positions agree with TRBD1. CDR1 and CDR2 from the germline V gene are LGHNA and YSLEER. Trimming removed 0 bases from V and 0 bases from J; junction bases left unmatched: 8. The CDR3 totals 18 residues.

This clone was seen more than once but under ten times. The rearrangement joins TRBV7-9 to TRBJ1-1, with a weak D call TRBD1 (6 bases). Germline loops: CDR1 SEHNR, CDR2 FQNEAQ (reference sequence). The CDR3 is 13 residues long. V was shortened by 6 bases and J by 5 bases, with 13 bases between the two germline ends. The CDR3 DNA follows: TGTGCCAGCAGTCTAGCAGGGGAGACTGAAGCTTTCTTT. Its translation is CASSLAGETEAFF.

The CDR3 protein is CASSLFPPVGNTEAFF. In DNA form, the CDR3 reads TGTGCCAGCAGCTTATTTCCCCCCGTCGGGAACACTGAAGCTTTCTTT. The chain combines TRBV5-6 with TRBJ1-1; unclear D gene. Looked up from germline, CDR1 is SGHDT and CDR2 is YYEEEE. The CDR3 contains 16 residues. Trimming removed 2 bases at V and 1 base at J, with 15 bases between. Complete variable domain (other parts from reference TRBV5-6 and TRBJ1-1): DAGVTQSPTHLIKTRGQQVTLRCSPKSGHDTVSWYQQALGQGPQFIFQYYEEEERQRGNFPDRFSGHQFPNYSSELNVNALLLGDSALYLCASSLFPPVGNTEAFFGQGTRLTVV.

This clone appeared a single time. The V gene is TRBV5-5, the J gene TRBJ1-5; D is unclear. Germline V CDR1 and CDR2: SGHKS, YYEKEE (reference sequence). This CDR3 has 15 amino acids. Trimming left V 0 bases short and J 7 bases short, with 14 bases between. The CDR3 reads CASSLAIGNGQPQHF. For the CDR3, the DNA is TGTGCCAGCAGCTTGGCGATTGGTAACGGGCAGCCCCAGCATTTT.

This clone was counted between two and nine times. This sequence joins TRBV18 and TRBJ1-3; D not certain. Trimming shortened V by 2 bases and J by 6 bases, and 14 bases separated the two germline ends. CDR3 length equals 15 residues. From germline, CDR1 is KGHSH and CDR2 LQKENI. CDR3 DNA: TGTGCCAGCTCACCATTCGCACAGTTTCTAAACACCATATATTTT. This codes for CASSPFAQFLNTIYF.

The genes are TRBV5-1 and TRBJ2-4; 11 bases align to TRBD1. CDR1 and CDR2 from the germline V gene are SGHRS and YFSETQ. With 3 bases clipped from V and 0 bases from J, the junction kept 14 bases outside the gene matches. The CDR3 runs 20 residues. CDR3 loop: CASSSEDRGRDILAKNIQYF. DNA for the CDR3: TGCGCCAGCAGCTCGGAGGACAGGGGGCGGGATATTCTAGCCAAAAACATTCAGTACTTC. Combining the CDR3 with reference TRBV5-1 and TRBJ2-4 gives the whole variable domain KAGVTQTPRYLIKTRGQQVTLSCSPISGHRSVSWYQQTPGQGLQFLFEYFSETQRNKGNFPGRFSGRQFSNSRSEMNVSTLELGDSALYLCASSSEDRGRDILAKNIQYFGAGTRLSVL.

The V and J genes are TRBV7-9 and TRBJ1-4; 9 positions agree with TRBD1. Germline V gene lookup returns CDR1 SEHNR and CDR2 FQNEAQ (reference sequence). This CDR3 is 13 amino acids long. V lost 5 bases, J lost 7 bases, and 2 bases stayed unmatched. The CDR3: CASSLGQGEKLFF. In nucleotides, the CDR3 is TGTGCCAGCAGCCTGGGACAGGGTGAAAAACTGTTTTTT. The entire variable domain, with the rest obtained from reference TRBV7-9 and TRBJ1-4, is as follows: DTGVSQNPRHKITKRGQNVTFRCDPISEHNRLYWYRQTLGQGPEFLTYFQNEAQLEKSRLLSDRFSAERPKGSFSTLEIQRTEQGDSAMYLCASSLGQGEKLFFGSGTQLSVL.

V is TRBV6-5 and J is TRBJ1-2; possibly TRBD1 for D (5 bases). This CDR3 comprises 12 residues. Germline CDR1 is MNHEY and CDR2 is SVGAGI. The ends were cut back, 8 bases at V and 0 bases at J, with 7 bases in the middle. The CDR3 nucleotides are TGTGCCAGCTCAGGGACTAACTATGGCTACACCTTC. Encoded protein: CASSGTNYGYTF.